This TCR beta chain was found in a study of blood T cell repertoires in COVID-19. Study-wide context: Sites across the United States, Italy and Spain contributed samples from acute and convalescent COVID-19. From T cells, B-cell-depleted T cells, or PBMCs came the material, which was cDNA or gDNA.

The CDR3 runs to 14 residues. CDR1 is ENHRY and CDR2 is SYGVKD in the germline V gene. Trimming took off 7 bases at V and 5 bases at J, with 17 bases between the two ends. Source study methods: Nucleated cell number was recorded as an estimate derived from reference gene primer amplification. The table came from immunoSEQ multiplex PCR; TCRdb's copy has only in-frame clones and leaves some out. The DNA was the basis for D and trimming; V, J and clone size are from that table. The sample includes around 93,000 clones, 60% to 85% of them seen just once. Sequencing was carried out using peripheral blood. The chain uses TRBV10-3 and TRBJ1-2; D remains ambiguous. The receptor comes from an elderly woman with acute or convalescent COVID-19. The CDR3 nucleotides are TGTGCCATCAATCAAGGCACAGCAGGATATGGCTACACCTTC. This sequence encodes CAINQGTAGYGYTF.